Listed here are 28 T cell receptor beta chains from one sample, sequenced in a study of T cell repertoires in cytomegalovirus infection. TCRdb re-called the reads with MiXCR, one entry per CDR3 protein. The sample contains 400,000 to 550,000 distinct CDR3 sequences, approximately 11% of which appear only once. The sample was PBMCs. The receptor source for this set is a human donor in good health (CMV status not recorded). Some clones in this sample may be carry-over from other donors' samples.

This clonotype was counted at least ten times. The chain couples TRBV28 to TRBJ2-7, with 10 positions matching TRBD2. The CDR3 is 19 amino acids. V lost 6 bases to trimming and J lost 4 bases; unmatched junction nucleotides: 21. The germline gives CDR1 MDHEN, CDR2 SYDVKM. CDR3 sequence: CASRGYPKWGLAGVYEQYF. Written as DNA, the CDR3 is TGTGCCAGCAGGGGGTACCCGAAGTGGGGTCTAGCGGGAGTGTACGAGCAGTACTTC. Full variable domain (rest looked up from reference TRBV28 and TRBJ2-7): DVKVTQSSRYLVKRTGEKVFLECVQDMDHENMFWYRQDPGLGLRLIYFSYDVKMKEKGDIPEGYSVSREKKERFSLILESASTNQTSMYLCASRGYPKWGLAGVYEQYFGPGTRLTVT.

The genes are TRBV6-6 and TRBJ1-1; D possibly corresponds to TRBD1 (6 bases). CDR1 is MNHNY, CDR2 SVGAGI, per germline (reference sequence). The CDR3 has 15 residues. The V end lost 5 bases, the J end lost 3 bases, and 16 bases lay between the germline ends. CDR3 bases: TGTGCCAGCAGTACTAGGACAGAAGAAGACACTGAAGCTTTCTTT. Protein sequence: CASSTRTEEDTEAFF.

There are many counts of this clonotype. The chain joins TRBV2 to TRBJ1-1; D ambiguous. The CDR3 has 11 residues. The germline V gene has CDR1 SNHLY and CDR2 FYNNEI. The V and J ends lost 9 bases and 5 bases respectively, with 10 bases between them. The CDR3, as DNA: TGTGCCAGGGACCGGGCAACTGAAGCTTTCTTT. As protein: CARDRATEAFF.

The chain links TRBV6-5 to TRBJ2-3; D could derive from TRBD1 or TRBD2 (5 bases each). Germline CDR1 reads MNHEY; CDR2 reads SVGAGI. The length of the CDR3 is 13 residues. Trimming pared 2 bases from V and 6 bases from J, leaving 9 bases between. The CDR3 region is CASSYDRGDTQYF. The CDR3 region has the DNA TGTGCCAGCAGTTACGACCGGGGCGATACGCAGTATTTT.

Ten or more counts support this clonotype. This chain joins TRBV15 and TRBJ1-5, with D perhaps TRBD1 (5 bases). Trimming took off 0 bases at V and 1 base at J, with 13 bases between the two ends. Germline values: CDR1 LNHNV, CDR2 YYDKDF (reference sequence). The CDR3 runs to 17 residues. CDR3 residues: CATSRDRATESNQPQHF. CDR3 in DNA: TGTGCCACCAGCAGAGATAGAGCGACAGAAAGCAATCAGCCCCAGCATTTT.

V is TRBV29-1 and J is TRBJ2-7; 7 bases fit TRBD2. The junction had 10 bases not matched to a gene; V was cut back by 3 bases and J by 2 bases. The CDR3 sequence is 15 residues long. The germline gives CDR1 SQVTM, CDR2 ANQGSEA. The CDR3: CSVEAGDTYPYEQYF. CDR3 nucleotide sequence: TGCAGCGTTGAGGCGGGAGACACATATCCCTACGAGCAGTACTTC.

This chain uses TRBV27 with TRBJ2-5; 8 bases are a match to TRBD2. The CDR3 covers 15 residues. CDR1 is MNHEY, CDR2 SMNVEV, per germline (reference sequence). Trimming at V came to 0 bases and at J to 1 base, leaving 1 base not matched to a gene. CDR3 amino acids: CASSLSAGVQETQYF. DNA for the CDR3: TGTGCCAGCAGTTTATCAGCGGGGGTCCAAGAGACCCAGTACTTC.

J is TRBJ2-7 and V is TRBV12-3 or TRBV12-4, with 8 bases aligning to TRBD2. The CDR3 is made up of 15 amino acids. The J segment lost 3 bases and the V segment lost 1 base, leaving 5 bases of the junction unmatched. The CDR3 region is CASSLESGSSYEQYF. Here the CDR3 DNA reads TGTGCCAGCAGTTTAGAGAGCGGGAGCAGCTACGAGCAGTACTTC.

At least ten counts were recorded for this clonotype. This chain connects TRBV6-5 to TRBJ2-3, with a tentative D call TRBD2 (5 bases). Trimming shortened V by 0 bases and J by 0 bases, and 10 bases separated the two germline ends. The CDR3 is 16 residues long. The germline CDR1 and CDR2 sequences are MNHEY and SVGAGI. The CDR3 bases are TGTGCCAGCAGTTACTCGGGCGGGTTTAGCACAGATACGCAGTATTTT. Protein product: CASSYSGGFSTDTQYF.

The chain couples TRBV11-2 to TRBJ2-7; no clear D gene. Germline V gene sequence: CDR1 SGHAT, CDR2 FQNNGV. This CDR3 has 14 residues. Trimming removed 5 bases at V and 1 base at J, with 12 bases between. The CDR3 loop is CASSPRQRSYEQYF. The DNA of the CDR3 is TGTGCCAGCAGCCCCCGGCAAAGGTCCTACGAGCAGTACTTC.

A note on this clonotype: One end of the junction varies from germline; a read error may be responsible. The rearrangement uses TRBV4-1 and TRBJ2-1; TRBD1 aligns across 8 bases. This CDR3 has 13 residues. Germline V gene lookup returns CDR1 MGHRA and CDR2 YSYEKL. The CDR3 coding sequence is TGTGCCAGCAGCTATCCACAGGGGGATGAGCAGTTCTTC. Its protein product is CASSYPQGDEQFF.

This CDR3 is CASSVSGQARYNEQFF. The DNA of the CDR3 is TGTGCCAGCAGCGTTTCCGGACAGGCTCGCTACAATGAGCAGTTCTTC. V and J are TRBV9 and TRBJ2-1; 7 bases fit TRBD1. CDR1 and CDR2 (germline): SGDLS, YYNGEE. The CDR3 has 16 residues. V was pared by 2 bases and J by 3 bases, with 8 bases of the junction left unmatched. The variable domain in full, with the rest retrieved from reference TRBV9 and TRBJ2-1, is DSGVTQTPKHLITATGQRVTLRCSPRSGDLSVYWYQQSLDQGLQFLIQYYNGEERAKGNILERFSAQQFPDLHSELNLSSLELGDSALYFCASSVSGQARYNEQFFGPGTRLTVL.

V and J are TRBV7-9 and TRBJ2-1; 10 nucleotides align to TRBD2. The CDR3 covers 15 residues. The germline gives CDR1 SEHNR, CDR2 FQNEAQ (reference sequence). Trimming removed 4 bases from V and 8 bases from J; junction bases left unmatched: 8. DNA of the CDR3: TGTGCCAGCAGCTCCAGCGGGAGGGCCCATCATGAGCAGTTCTTC. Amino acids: CASSSSGRAHHEQFF.

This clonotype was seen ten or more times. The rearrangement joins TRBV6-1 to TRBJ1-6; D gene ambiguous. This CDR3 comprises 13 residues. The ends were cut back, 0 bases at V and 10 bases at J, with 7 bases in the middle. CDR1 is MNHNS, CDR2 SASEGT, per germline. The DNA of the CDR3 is TGTGCCAGCAGTGAAGCCCTGGGGTCACCCCTCCACTTT. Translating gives CASSEALGSPLHF.

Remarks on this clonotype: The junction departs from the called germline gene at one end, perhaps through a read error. The CDR3: CASSLVGQAGETQHF. As DNA, the CDR3 is TGTGCCAGCAGCTTAGTAGGACAGGCTGGCGAGACCCAGCACTTC. The chain joins TRBV11-2 to TRBJ2-5, with 7 bases fitting TRBD1. Germline loops: CDR1 SGHAT, CDR2 FQNNGV. The CDR3 loop spans 15 amino acids. Full variable domain (remainder filled in from reference TRBV11-2 and TRBJ2-5): EAGVAQSPRYKIIEKRQSVAFWCNPISGHATLYWYQQILGQGPKLLIQFQNNGVVDDSQLPKDRFSAERLKGVDSTLKIQPAKLEDSAVYLCASSLVGQAGETQHFGPGTRLLVL.

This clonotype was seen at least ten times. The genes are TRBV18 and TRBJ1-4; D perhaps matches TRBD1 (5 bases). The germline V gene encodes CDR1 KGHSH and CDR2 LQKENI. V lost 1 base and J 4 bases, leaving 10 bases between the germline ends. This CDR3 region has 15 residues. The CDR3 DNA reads TGTGCCAGCTCACCACTCTCCCAGGGTAATGAAAAACTGTTTTTT. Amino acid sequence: CASSPLSQGNEKLFF.

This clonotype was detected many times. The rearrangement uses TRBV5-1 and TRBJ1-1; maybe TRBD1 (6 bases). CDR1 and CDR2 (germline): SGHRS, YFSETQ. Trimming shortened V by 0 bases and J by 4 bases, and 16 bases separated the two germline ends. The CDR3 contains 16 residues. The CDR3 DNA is TGCGCCAGCAGCTTGGCCGCGGGCAGGGGTAGCACTGAAGCTTTCTTT. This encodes CASSLAAGRGSTEAFF. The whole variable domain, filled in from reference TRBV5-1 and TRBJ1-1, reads KAGVTQTPRYLIKTRGQQVTLSCSPISGHRSVSWYQQTPGQGLQFLFEYFSETQRNKGNFPGRFSGRQFSNSRSEMNVSTLELGDSALYLCASSLAAGRGSTEAFFGQGTRLTVV.

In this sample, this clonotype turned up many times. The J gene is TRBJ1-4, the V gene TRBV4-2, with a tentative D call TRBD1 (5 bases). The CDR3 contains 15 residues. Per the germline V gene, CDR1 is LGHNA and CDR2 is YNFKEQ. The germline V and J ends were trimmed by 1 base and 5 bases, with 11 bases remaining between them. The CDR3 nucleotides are TGTGCCAGCAGCCAAGTTTGGCAGGGAAATGAAAAACTGTTTTTT. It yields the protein CASSQVWQGNEKLFF.

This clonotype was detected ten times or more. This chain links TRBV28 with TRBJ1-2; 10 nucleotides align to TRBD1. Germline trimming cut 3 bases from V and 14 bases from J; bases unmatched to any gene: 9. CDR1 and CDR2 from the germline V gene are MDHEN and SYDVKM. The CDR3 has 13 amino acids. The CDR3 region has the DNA TGTGCCAGCAGTTTGAGTGGGACAGGGGTTCGTACCTTC. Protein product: CASSLSGTGVRTF.

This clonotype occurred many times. DNA for the CDR3: TGTGCCAGCAGTGAGGCCAGGGACGCCTACAATGAGCAGTTCTTC. This codes for CASSEARDAYNEQFF. The V call is TRBV2, the J call TRBJ2-1; D assignment may be TRBD1 or TRBD2 (5 bases each). CDR3 length: 15 residues. V shed 3 bases and J shed 2 bases, with 11 bases lying between them. The germline gives CDR1 SNHLY, CDR2 FYNNEI.

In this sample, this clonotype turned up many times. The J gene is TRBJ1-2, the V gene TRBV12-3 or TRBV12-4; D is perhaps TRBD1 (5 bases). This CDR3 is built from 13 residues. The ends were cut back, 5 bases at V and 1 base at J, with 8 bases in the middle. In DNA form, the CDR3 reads TGTGCCAGCAGTAAGGGGAATAACTATGGCTACACCTTC. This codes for CASSKGNNYGYTF.

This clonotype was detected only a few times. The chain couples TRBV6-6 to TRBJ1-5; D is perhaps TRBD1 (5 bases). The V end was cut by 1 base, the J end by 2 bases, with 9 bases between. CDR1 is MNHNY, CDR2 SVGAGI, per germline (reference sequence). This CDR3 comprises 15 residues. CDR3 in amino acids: CASSYWGGGNQPQHF. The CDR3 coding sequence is TGTGCCAGCAGTTACTGGGGGGGTGGCAATCAGCCCCAGCATTTT.

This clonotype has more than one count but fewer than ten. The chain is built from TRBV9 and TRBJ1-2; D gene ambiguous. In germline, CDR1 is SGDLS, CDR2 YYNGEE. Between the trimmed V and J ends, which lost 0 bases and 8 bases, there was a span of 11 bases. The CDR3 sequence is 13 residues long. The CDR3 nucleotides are TGTGCCAGCAGCGTAGCTGGCAGGCAGGGCTACACCTTC. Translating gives CASSVAGRQGYTF.

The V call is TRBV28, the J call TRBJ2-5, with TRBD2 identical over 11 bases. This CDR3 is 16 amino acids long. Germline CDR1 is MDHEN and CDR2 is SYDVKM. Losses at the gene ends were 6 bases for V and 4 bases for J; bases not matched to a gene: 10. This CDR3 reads CASRPTSGSNLETQYF. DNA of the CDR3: TGTGCCAGCAGGCCCACTAGCGGGAGTAATTTAGAGACCCAGTACTTC.

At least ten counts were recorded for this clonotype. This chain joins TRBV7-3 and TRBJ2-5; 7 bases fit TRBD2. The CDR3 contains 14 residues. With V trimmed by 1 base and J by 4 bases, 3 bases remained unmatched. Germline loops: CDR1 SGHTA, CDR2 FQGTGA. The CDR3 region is CASSLMGGGETQYF. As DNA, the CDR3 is TGTGCCAGCAGCTTAATGGGGGGGGGAGAGACCCAGTACTTC.

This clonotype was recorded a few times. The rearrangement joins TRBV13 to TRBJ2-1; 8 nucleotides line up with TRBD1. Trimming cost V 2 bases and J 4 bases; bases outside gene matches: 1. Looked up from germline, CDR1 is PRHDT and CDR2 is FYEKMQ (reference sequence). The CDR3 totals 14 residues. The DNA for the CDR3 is TGTGCCAGCAGCTTATGGACAGGGTACAATGAGCAGTTCTTC. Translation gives CASSLWTGYNEQFF.

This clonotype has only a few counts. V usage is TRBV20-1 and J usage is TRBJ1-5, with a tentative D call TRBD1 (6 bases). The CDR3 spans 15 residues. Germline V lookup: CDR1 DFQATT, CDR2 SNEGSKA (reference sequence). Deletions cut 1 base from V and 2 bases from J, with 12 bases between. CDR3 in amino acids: CSARGSGEGNQPQHF. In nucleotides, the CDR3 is TGCAGTGCTAGAGGCTCAGGGGAGGGCAATCAGCCCCAGCATTTT.

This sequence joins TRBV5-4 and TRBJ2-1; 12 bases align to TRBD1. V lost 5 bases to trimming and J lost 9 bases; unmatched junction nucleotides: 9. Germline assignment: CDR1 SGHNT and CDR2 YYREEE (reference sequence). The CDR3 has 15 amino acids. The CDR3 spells CASREPGQGAGEQFF. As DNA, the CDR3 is TGTGCCAGCAGGGAACCGGGACAGGGGGCGGGTGAGCAGTTCTTC.